The table lists the clone carrying this T cell receptor (beta chain) with a count of one. The CDR3 sequence is 12 residues long. V was clipped by 7 bases and J by 7 bases, with 14 bases between them. Methods used by the authors: Amplification of reference gene primers was used by the study to estimate nucleated cell counts. Method: immunoSEQ multiplex PCR; TCRdb's copy keeps in-frame clones and lacks some. That table is the source of V, J and clone size, and D and trimming were worked out from the DNA. The data contain hundreds of thousands of clones, 70% to 90% of them singletons. The entry originates in a study of blood T cell repertoires in COVID-19. The wider study: Samples taken during acute and convalescent COVID-19 were collected in the United States, Italy and Spain. PBMCs, B-cell-depleted T cells, or T cells were the source of the cDNA or gDNA that made up the material.

The sequence was collected from a man aged 45-65 years with acute or convalescent COVID-19. The sequencing sample was made of peripheral blood. The chain combines TRBV12-3 or TRBV12-4 with TRBJ2-7; a possible D gene is TRBD1 (6 bases). CDR3 in amino acids: CASTDRFGEQYF. CDR3 in DNA: TGTGCCAGCACCGACAGGTTCGGGGAGCAGTACTTC.